This is a list of T cell receptor beta chains from one sample in a study of regulatory T cells in long-lasting Graves disease. TCRdb processed the multiplex PCR reads anew with MiXCR; each CDR3 protein has one entry. The sample contains 500,000 or so distinct CDR3 sequences, 15% to 20% of which appear only once. These same records also appear under a second study, on T cells in Graves' hyperthyroidism and ophthalmopathy.

This sample comprised peripheral blood mononuclear cells (PBMCs), obtained at new diagnosis, from a patient treated with antithyroid drugs. The receptors were sampled from a middle-aged man with Graves disease. Both conserved end residues are part of each CDR3. D genes are given only for firm matches. Size is omitted from some rows. Given values are once, few, many or a class for expanded clones.

cdr3_aa	cdr3_nt	v_call	d_call	clone_size	j_call
CASSKWGSSEQYF	TGTGCCAGCAGCAAATGGGGGAGTTCAGAGCAGTACTTC	TRBV6-1	NA	many	TRBJ2-7
CAISESRGGADTQYF	TGTGCCATCAGTGAGTCCAGAGGGGGCGCAGATACGCAGTATTTT	TRBV10-3	TRBD1	NA	TRBJ2-3
CASSPGGSGRIYEQYF	TGTGCCAGCAGCCCAGGAGGTAGCGGGAGGATCTACGAGCAGTACTTC	TRBV7-8	TRBD2	NA	TRBJ2-7
CASSGTKDSPLHF	TGTGCCAGCAGTGGTACGAAGGATTCACCCCTCCACTTT	TRBV2	NA	few	TRBJ1-6
CSARTPIAPNTDTQYF	TGCAGTGCTAGGACCCCCATAGCGCCTAACACAGATACGCAGTATTTT	TRBV20-1	NA	few	TRBJ2-3
CATSDQNRGQNTGELFF	TGTGCCACCAGTGATCAAAACAGGGGTCAGAACACCGGGGAGCTGTTTTTT	TRBV24-1	TRBD1	NA	TRBJ2-2
CAGSAGQGYEQYF	TGTGCCGGCAGCGCCGGACAGGGCTACGAGCAGTACTTC	TRBV7-9	TRBD1	once	TRBJ2-7
CASSRTRDSYNEQFF	TGTGCCAGCAGTCGGACTAGAGACTCCTACAATGAGCAGTTCTTC	TRBV2	TRBD2	many	TRBJ2-1
CASSLLGGQGGSPLHF	TGTGCCAGCAGCTTACTGGGCGGGCAGGGGGGTTCACCCCTCCACTTT	TRBV11-2	TRBD1	few	TRBJ1-6
CASSLVSREDNEQFF	TGCGCCAGCAGCTTGGTTTCGCGGGAGGACAATGAGCAGTTCTTC	TRBV5-1	TRBD2	few	TRBJ2-1